Each of the 6 T cell receptor beta chains below was sequenced from the same sample in a study of technical replicates of blood from a handful of donors. TCRdb keeps only in-frame clones here, not all; method: immunoSEQ multiplex PCR. This sample has approximately 13,000 clones; just under 85% occur once, and the top ten carry around 10%. The sample taken for sequencing was PBMCs. Source of these receptors: a human donor in good health.

The chain employs TRBV19 and TRBJ2-3; 11 positions agree with TRBD1. CDR1 is LNHDA, CDR2 SQIVND, per germline (reference sequence). The CDR3 is 15 residues long. The ends lost 4 bases at V and 5 bases at J; junction bases unmatched: 5. As DNA, the CDR3 is TGTGCCAGTAGTAGAGGACAGGGGGCTTTAGATACGCAGTATTTT. As protein: CASSRGQGALDTQYF.

The CDR3 DNA sequence: TGTGCCAGCAGCTTTAAGCCTAGCGGGAGGGCAACCACCTACGAGCAGTACTTC. Translated: CASSFKPSGRATTYEQYF. V is TRBV7-2 and J is TRBJ2-7; 12 bases align to TRBD2. This CDR3 region has 18 residues. V shed 3 bases, J shed 2 bases, and the junction held 11 bases outside the gene matches. Germline CDR1 SGHTA, CDR2 FQGNSA.

The rearrangement links TRBV15 to TRBJ2-5; tentatively, D is TRBD2 (6 bases). The CDR3 runs to 16 residues. Trimming took 2 bases from V and 4 from J, leaving 17 bases between them. Looked up from germline, CDR1 is LNHNV and CDR2 is YYDKDF (reference sequence). CDR3 protein: CATSRPTAGPRETQYF. DNA of the CDR3: TGTGCCACCAGCAGACCCACCGCGGGGCCTCGAGAGACCCAGTACTTC.

This clone has only one observation. The chain is built from TRBV7-9 and TRBJ2-1; 7 positions match TRBD2. The length of the CDR3 is 15 residues. CDR1 is SEHNR and CDR2 is FQNEAQ in the germline V gene (reference sequence). V gave up 2 bases and J gave up 7 bases; unmatched junction bases: 8. The DNA for the CDR3 is TGTGCCAGCAGCTTATTCACGGGAGGCTGGAATGAGCAGTTCTTC. Translating it yields CASSLFTGGWNEQFF.

The rearrangement joins TRBV19 to TRBJ2-3; 7 bases are shared with TRBD1. Germline lookup yields CDR1 LNHDA and CDR2 SQIVND (reference sequence). This CDR3 has 16 residues. The V and J ends lost 4 bases and 1 base, in that order; junction bases with no gene match: 8. CDR3 DNA: TGTGCCAGTAGTAAGGACAGGCCTTTGGGCACAGATACGCAGTATTTT. Translation: CASSKDRPLGTDTQYF.

The chain carries TRBV30 and TRBJ1-4; D possibly corresponds to TRBD1 (6 bases). Per the germline V gene, CDR1 is GTSNPN and CDR2 is SVGIG (reference sequence). Trimming removed 1 base from V and 7 bases from J, with 16 bases in between. The CDR3 contains 15 residues. The CDR3 DNA sequence: TGTGCCTGGAGTGACGGGGGGCATGGCCGTGAAAAACTGTTTTTT. Translation: CAWSDGGHGREKLFF.